Presented here are 10 T cell receptor beta chains from one specimen sequenced in a study of brain metastases from non-small cell lung cancer. TCRdb's table, derived via immunoSEQ multiplex PCR, lists solely in-frame clones and lacks some. Among 2,000 to 2,500 clones, around 86% were seen once, and the ten largest hold roughly 10%. The sample comprised tumor-adjacent normal tissue. Receptors were obtained from a donor aged 40 or over with non-small cell lung cancer.

This rearrangement joins TRBV15 to TRBJ2-1; TRBD1 matches at 9 bases. Germline V CDR1 and CDR2: LNHNV, YYDKDF (reference sequence). The CDR3 runs to 15 residues. J was trimmed by 6 bases and V by 5 bases; bases with no gene match: 8. DNA for the CDR3: TGTGCCACCAGCGTCCGGGACAGGGTGTTCAATGAGCAGTTCTTC. Translated, it gives CATSVRDRVFNEQFF.

The chain is built from TRBV24-1 and TRBJ1-2, with TRBD1 matching 7 bases. Germline loops: CDR1 KGHDR, CDR2 SFDVKD. The CDR3 is 14 residues long. The V and J ends lost 7 bases and 4 bases, in that order; junction bases with no gene match: 8. The CDR3 loop reads CATSAEGTAYGYTF. CDR3 DNA sequence: TGTGCCACCAGCGCCGAGGGGACAGCCTATGGCTACACCTTC.

The chain employs TRBV29-1 and TRBJ1-2; 7 bases match TRBD1. V lost 7 bases to trimming and J lost 4 bases; unmatched junction nucleotides: 6. CDR1 is SQVTM and CDR2 is ANQGSEA in the germline V gene. This CDR3 has 12 residues. The CDR3: CSGDRDVYGYTF. The CDR3, as DNA: TGCAGCGGCGACAGGGATGTCTATGGCTACACCTTC.

This chain joins TRBV14 and TRBJ2-2; D uncertain. CDR1 SGHDN and CDR2 FVKESK come from the germline V gene. Trimming removed 1 base from V and 4 bases from J, with 7 bases in between. This CDR3 has 14 amino acids. The DNA of the CDR3 is TGTGCCAGCAGCCAAGGGATTTTCACCGGGGAGCTGTTTTTT. As protein: CASSQGIFTGELFF.

In its sample, this clone ranks as large (0.1 to 1%). The chain joins TRBV2 to TRBJ2-7; 7 bases are shared with TRBD2. The V segment lost 7 bases and the J segment 0 bases; nucleotides outside the gene matches: 6. This CDR3 contains 14 residues. Germline V gene sequence: CDR1 SNHLY, CDR2 FYNNEI. The CDR3 sequence is CASKGGAASYEQYV. The CDR3, as DNA: TGTGCCAGCAAGGGAGGGGCCGCCTCCTACGAGCAGTACGTC.

The chain uses TRBV3-1 (or the pseudogene TRBV3-2) and TRBJ2-7, with D uncertain. The germline V gene encodes CDR1 LGHDT and CDR2 YNNKEL (reference sequence). Trimming cost V 1 base and J 4 bases, with 11 bases left between them. This CDR3 spans 14 amino acids. CDR3 DNA sequence: TGTGCCAGCAGCCAAGGGTCAGGCACTTACGAGCAGTACGTC. Its protein is CASSQGSGTYEQYV.

V usage is TRBV10-3 and J usage is TRBJ2-5; 7 positions match TRBD2. J gave up 2 bases and V 6 bases, and 9 bases lay outside the gene matches. The germline CDR1 and CDR2 sequences are ENHRY and SYGVKD. The CDR3 contains 15 residues. The DNA of the CDR3 is TGTGCCATCAGGCCGGTCAGCGGGGATCAAGAGACCCAGTACTTC. It is translated as CAIRPVSGDQETQYF.

The chain recombines TRBV27 with TRBJ2-3; a possible D gene is TRBD2 (6 bases). The germline V gene encodes CDR1 MNHEY and CDR2 SMNVEV (reference sequence). The CDR3 consists of 14 residues. Deletions cut 4 bases from V and 2 bases from J, with 10 bases between. CDR3 residues: CASSSRGYTDTQYF. The DNA for the CDR3 is TGTGCCAGCAGTTCCCGGGGGTACACAGATACGCAGTATTTT.

The gene calls are TRBV13 and TRBJ1-1; D not resolved. This CDR3 contains 13 residues. Trimming shortened V by 8 bases and J by 3 bases, and 13 bases separated the two germline ends. Per the germline V gene, CDR1 is PRHDT and CDR2 is FYEKMQ (reference sequence). Written as DNA, the CDR3 is TGTGCCAGCCAGGTGTTCGTCGACACTGAAGCTTTCTTT. It translates to CASQVFVDTEAFF.

The rearrangement links TRBV5-1 to TRBJ1-1; 9 bases are a match to TRBD1. V was pared by 4 bases and J by 1 base, with 8 bases of the junction left unmatched. CDR1 SGHRS and CDR2 YFSETQ come from the germline V gene. The CDR3 is made up of 16 amino acids. This chain's CDR3 is CASSRGQGGPNTEAFF. In DNA, the CDR3 is TGCGCCAGCAGCCGGGGACAGGGCGGTCCGAACACTGAAGCTTTCTTT. The full variable domain, completed using reference TRBV5-1 and TRBJ1-1, is KAGVTQTPRYLIKTRGQQVTLSCSPISGHRSVSWYQQTPGQGLQFLFEYFSETQRNKGNFPGRFSGRQFSNSRSEMNVSTLELGDSALYLCASSRGQGGPNTEAFFGQGTRLTVV.